These 17 T cell receptor beta chains came from one sample sequenced in a study of early T cells in non-severe SARS-CoV-2 infection. MiXCR was run by TCRdb on the 5' RACE reads, yielding one entry per CDR3 protein. Counted here are 70,000 to 95,000 distinct CDR3 sequences, around 15% occurring once; the ten biggest clones make up 11%. The material sequenced was whole blood. The origin of the receptors is an adult who was a healthcare worker with PCR-confirmed SARS-CoV-2 infection or an uninfected control (not recorded which).

At least ten counts were recorded for this clonotype. This chain joins TRBV4-1 and TRBJ2-1; 13 nucleotides align to TRBD2. The V gene's germline CDR1 is MGHRA and CDR2 YSYEKL. This CDR3 has 17 amino acids. The junction had 10 bases not matched to a gene; V was cut back by 4 bases and J by 7 bases. CDR3: CASSLKATSGGANEQFF. CDR3 nucleotide sequence: TGCGCCAGCAGCCTAAAGGCTACTAGCGGGGGGGCTAATGAGCAGTTCTTC.

Only a few counts were recorded for this clonotype. CDR3 amino acids: CASGSSPLHF. CDR3 in DNA: TGTGCCAGCGGATCTTCACCCCTCCACTTT. V usage is TRBV28 and J usage is TRBJ1-6; D gene unclear. In germline, CDR1 is MDHEN, CDR2 SYDVKM. V was cut by 8 bases and J by 9 bases, with 5 bases left in between. This CDR3 contains 10 residues.

This clonotype was observed a handful of times. This CDR3 is CASSLWHSLNTGELFF. CDR3 in DNA: TGTGCCAGCAGCTTATGGCACAGCCTGAACACCGGGGAGCTGTTTTTT. This chain connects TRBV7-3 to TRBJ2-2; D call uncertain. Germline V gives CDR1 SGHTA, CDR2 FQGTGA. V lost 2 bases, J lost 1 base, and 11 bases lay in between. The length of the CDR3 is 16 residues.

This clonotype has a handful of counts. The chain uses TRBV5-1 and TRBJ2-7; 7 bases match TRBD1. CDR1 is SGHRS, CDR2 YFSETQ, per germline. V was clipped by 0 bases and J by 5 bases; unmatched bases: 14. CDR3 length: 17 amino acids. In nucleotides, the CDR3 is TGCGCCAGCAGCTTGGTACCCCCAGGACAGGCGGCCCACGAGCAGTACTTC. Amino acids: CASSLVPPGQAAHEQYF.

This clonotype was counted only a few times. This chain connects TRBV6-2 or TRBV6-3 to TRBJ2-2; no clear D. Trimming left V 7 bases short and J 0 bases short, with 15 bases between. Looked up from germline, CDR1 is MNHEY and CDR2 is SVGEGT. The CDR3 covers 16 residues. The CDR3 region has the DNA TGTGCCAGCACCAACGTGGCAGGATCGAACACCGGGGAGCTGTTTTTT. It specifies CASTNVAGSNTGELFF.

The chain recombines TRBV5-4 with TRBJ2-3; no firm D call. Germline V gives CDR1 SGHNT, CDR2 YYREEE (reference sequence). V was clipped by 0 bases and J by 2 bases, with 13 bases between them. This CDR3 region has 16 residues. The CDR3 protein is CASSLDRLYDTDTQYF. The CDR3 bases are TGTGCCAGCAGCTTGGATCGGCTCTATGACACAGATACGCAGTATTTT.

This clonotype was counted a few times. V usage is TRBV29-1 and J usage is TRBJ2-2; D is possibly TRBD2 (6 bases). The CDR3 is made up of 14 amino acids. V was clipped by 4 bases and J by 1 base, with 10 bases between them. Germline-derived CDR1 and CDR2 are SQVTM and ANQGSEA. DNA of the CDR3: TGCAGCGTTGGGGACTTCTGGAACACCGGGGAGCTGTTTTTT. Protein product: CSVGDFWNTGELFF.

Comment on this clonotype: The junction and the germline gene differ at one end; a read error may be behind it. The chain carries TRBV28 and TRBJ2-6; D is unresolved. This CDR3 region has 13 residues. CDR1 is MDHEN and CDR2 is SYDVKM in the germline V gene. The CDR3 region has the DNA TGTGCCAGCAGTTTATCTGAGGCCAACGTCCTGACTTTC. It specifies CASSLSEANVLTF.

The rearrangement joins TRBV18 to TRBJ2-6; no definite D call. There are 15 residues in the CDR3. From germline, CDR1 is KGHSH and CDR2 LQKENI. Trimming removed 3 bases at V and 1 base at J, with 7 bases between. The CDR3 sequence: CASSPQLSGANVLTF. In nucleotides, the CDR3 is TGTGCCAGCTCACCTCAGTTGTCTGGGGCCAACGTCCTGACTTTC.

The V and J genes are TRBV5-4 and TRBJ2-7, with D possibly matching TRBD2 (6 bases). Trimming took off 4 bases at V and 0 bases at J, with 14 bases between the two ends. The CDR3 is 15 residues long. Germline V CDR1 and CDR2: SGHNT, YYREEE (reference sequence). CDR3 residues: CASSTGTLSSYEQYF. The CDR3 DNA is TGTGCCAGCAGCACCGGGACTTTGAGCTCCTACGAGCAGTACTTC. Complete variable domain (other parts from reference TRBV5-4 and TRBJ2-7): ETGVTQSPTHLIKTRGQQVTLRCSSQSGHNTVSWYQQALGQGPQFIFQYYREEENGRGNFPPRFSGLQFPNYSSELNVNALELDDSALYLCASSTGTLSSYEQYFGPGTRLTVT.

There are a few counts of this clonotype. The rearrangement joins TRBV4-1 to TRBJ1-2; D may be TRBD1 (5 bases). This CDR3 is 15 amino acids long. Between the trimmed V and J ends, which lost 5 bases and 6 bases, there was a span of 19 bases. Germline assignment: CDR1 MGHRA and CDR2 YSYEKL. Here the CDR3 reads CASSAPGRGRDGYTF. The CDR3 coding sequence is TGCGCCAGCAGCGCTCCGGGACGGGGACGCGATGGCTACACCTTC.

The chain has TRBV20-1 and TRBJ2-3; D unresolved. Trimming stripped 3 bases from V and 2 bases from J, with 9 bases between. The CDR3 has 13 residues. Germline-derived CDR1 and CDR2 are DFQATT and SNEGSKA (reference sequence). CDR3 protein: CSASGSFTDTQYF. CDR3 DNA: TGCAGTGCTAGTGGGTCTTTCACAGATACGCAGTATTTT.

This clonotype turned up a few times. The V and J genes are TRBV6-1 and TRBJ2-5; weak D call: TRBD1 (6 bases). Germline loops: CDR1 MNHNS, CDR2 SASEGT. The CDR3 is 13 residues long. Trimming took off 3 bases at V and 4 bases at J, with 9 bases between the two ends. In DNA form, the CDR3 reads TGTGCCAGCAGTGACAGGGGCGCAGAGACCCAGTACTTC. Protein sequence: CASSDRGAETQYF.

This clonotype was seen more than once but under ten times. This chain links TRBV7-9 with TRBJ2-7; D not resolved. CDR1 is SEHNR, CDR2 FQNEAQ, per germline (reference sequence). The CDR3 extends over 14 amino acids. V was pared by 4 bases and J by 0 bases, with 10 bases between. CDR3 DNA sequence: TGTGCCAGCAGCTCCGTCGTGGACTCCTACGAGCAGTACTTC. This encodes CASSSVVDSYEQYF. The full variable domain, its missing parts supplied by reference TRBV7-9 and TRBJ2-7, is DTGVSQNPRHKITKRGQNVTFRCDPISEHNRLYWYRQTLGQGPEFLTYFQNEAQLEKSRLLSDRFSAERPKGSFSTLEIQRTEQGDSAMYLCASSSVVDSYEQYFGPGTRLTVT.

The sample holds a few counts of this clonotype. The gene calls are TRBV28 and TRBJ2-1; 8 bases are a match to TRBD2. Trimming took 4 bases from V and 4 from J; bases not matched to a gene: 12. Germline V CDR1 and CDR2: MDHEN, SYDVKM. The CDR3 covers 17 residues. The CDR3 nucleotides are TGTGCCAGCAGTTCCTATTCCCCGGGACTAGGTTACAATGAGCAGTTCTTC. Its translation: CASSSYSPGLGYNEQFF.

This clonotype was counted between two and nine times. The rearrangement uses TRBV4-3 and TRBJ2-7; possibly TRBD1 or TRBD2 for D (6 bases each). The germline CDR1 and CDR2 sequences are LGHNA and YSLEER. Trimming left V 0 bases short and J 3 bases short, with 15 bases between. The length of the CDR3 is 16 residues. The CDR3 nucleotides read TGCGCCAGCAGCCAAGATTCAGCCGGGGGCTTCTACGAGCAGTACTTC. Its translation: CASSQDSAGGFYEQYF.

This clonotype showed up many times. This chain connects TRBV6-1 to TRBJ1-2; no clear D. The CDR3 sequence is 14 residues long. V gave up 5 bases and J gave up 7 bases, with 17 bases separating them. Germline loops: CDR1 MNHNS, CDR2 SASEGT. Here the CDR3 reads CASSPQVARGGYTF. CDR3 nucleotides: TGTGCCAGCAGTCCCCAAGTTGCCCGGGGTGGCTACACCTTC.